The sequence of this T cell receptor beta chain was determined in a study of cytomegalovirus exposure and HLA in healthy donors. This clone came up once. The antigen is not known. Study results and caveats: A list of about 180 TCR beta chains associated with cytomegalovirus was given. Whilst most TCR sequences proved rare, a subset of public TCRs occurred across many donors.

The CDR3 spans 14 residues. The germline V and J ends were trimmed by 1 base and 2 bases, with 9 bases remaining between them. Germline CDR1 is SGDLS and CDR2 is YYNGEE. Sequenced by immunoSEQ multiplex PCR; TCRdb stores in-frame clones only, minus some. Counted here are under 75,000 clones, 90% to 95% occurring once; the ten biggest clones make up about 5.4%. V gene TRBV9 combines with J gene TRBJ1-2; D is possibly TRBD1 (6 bases). Sequenced material: PBMCs. The source is a man between 18 and 35 years old in good health and CMV-seropositive. The CDR3 sequence is CASSVTGQNYGYTF. CDR3 DNA sequence: TGTGCCAGCAGCGTAACAGGGCAAAACTATGGCTACACCTTC.